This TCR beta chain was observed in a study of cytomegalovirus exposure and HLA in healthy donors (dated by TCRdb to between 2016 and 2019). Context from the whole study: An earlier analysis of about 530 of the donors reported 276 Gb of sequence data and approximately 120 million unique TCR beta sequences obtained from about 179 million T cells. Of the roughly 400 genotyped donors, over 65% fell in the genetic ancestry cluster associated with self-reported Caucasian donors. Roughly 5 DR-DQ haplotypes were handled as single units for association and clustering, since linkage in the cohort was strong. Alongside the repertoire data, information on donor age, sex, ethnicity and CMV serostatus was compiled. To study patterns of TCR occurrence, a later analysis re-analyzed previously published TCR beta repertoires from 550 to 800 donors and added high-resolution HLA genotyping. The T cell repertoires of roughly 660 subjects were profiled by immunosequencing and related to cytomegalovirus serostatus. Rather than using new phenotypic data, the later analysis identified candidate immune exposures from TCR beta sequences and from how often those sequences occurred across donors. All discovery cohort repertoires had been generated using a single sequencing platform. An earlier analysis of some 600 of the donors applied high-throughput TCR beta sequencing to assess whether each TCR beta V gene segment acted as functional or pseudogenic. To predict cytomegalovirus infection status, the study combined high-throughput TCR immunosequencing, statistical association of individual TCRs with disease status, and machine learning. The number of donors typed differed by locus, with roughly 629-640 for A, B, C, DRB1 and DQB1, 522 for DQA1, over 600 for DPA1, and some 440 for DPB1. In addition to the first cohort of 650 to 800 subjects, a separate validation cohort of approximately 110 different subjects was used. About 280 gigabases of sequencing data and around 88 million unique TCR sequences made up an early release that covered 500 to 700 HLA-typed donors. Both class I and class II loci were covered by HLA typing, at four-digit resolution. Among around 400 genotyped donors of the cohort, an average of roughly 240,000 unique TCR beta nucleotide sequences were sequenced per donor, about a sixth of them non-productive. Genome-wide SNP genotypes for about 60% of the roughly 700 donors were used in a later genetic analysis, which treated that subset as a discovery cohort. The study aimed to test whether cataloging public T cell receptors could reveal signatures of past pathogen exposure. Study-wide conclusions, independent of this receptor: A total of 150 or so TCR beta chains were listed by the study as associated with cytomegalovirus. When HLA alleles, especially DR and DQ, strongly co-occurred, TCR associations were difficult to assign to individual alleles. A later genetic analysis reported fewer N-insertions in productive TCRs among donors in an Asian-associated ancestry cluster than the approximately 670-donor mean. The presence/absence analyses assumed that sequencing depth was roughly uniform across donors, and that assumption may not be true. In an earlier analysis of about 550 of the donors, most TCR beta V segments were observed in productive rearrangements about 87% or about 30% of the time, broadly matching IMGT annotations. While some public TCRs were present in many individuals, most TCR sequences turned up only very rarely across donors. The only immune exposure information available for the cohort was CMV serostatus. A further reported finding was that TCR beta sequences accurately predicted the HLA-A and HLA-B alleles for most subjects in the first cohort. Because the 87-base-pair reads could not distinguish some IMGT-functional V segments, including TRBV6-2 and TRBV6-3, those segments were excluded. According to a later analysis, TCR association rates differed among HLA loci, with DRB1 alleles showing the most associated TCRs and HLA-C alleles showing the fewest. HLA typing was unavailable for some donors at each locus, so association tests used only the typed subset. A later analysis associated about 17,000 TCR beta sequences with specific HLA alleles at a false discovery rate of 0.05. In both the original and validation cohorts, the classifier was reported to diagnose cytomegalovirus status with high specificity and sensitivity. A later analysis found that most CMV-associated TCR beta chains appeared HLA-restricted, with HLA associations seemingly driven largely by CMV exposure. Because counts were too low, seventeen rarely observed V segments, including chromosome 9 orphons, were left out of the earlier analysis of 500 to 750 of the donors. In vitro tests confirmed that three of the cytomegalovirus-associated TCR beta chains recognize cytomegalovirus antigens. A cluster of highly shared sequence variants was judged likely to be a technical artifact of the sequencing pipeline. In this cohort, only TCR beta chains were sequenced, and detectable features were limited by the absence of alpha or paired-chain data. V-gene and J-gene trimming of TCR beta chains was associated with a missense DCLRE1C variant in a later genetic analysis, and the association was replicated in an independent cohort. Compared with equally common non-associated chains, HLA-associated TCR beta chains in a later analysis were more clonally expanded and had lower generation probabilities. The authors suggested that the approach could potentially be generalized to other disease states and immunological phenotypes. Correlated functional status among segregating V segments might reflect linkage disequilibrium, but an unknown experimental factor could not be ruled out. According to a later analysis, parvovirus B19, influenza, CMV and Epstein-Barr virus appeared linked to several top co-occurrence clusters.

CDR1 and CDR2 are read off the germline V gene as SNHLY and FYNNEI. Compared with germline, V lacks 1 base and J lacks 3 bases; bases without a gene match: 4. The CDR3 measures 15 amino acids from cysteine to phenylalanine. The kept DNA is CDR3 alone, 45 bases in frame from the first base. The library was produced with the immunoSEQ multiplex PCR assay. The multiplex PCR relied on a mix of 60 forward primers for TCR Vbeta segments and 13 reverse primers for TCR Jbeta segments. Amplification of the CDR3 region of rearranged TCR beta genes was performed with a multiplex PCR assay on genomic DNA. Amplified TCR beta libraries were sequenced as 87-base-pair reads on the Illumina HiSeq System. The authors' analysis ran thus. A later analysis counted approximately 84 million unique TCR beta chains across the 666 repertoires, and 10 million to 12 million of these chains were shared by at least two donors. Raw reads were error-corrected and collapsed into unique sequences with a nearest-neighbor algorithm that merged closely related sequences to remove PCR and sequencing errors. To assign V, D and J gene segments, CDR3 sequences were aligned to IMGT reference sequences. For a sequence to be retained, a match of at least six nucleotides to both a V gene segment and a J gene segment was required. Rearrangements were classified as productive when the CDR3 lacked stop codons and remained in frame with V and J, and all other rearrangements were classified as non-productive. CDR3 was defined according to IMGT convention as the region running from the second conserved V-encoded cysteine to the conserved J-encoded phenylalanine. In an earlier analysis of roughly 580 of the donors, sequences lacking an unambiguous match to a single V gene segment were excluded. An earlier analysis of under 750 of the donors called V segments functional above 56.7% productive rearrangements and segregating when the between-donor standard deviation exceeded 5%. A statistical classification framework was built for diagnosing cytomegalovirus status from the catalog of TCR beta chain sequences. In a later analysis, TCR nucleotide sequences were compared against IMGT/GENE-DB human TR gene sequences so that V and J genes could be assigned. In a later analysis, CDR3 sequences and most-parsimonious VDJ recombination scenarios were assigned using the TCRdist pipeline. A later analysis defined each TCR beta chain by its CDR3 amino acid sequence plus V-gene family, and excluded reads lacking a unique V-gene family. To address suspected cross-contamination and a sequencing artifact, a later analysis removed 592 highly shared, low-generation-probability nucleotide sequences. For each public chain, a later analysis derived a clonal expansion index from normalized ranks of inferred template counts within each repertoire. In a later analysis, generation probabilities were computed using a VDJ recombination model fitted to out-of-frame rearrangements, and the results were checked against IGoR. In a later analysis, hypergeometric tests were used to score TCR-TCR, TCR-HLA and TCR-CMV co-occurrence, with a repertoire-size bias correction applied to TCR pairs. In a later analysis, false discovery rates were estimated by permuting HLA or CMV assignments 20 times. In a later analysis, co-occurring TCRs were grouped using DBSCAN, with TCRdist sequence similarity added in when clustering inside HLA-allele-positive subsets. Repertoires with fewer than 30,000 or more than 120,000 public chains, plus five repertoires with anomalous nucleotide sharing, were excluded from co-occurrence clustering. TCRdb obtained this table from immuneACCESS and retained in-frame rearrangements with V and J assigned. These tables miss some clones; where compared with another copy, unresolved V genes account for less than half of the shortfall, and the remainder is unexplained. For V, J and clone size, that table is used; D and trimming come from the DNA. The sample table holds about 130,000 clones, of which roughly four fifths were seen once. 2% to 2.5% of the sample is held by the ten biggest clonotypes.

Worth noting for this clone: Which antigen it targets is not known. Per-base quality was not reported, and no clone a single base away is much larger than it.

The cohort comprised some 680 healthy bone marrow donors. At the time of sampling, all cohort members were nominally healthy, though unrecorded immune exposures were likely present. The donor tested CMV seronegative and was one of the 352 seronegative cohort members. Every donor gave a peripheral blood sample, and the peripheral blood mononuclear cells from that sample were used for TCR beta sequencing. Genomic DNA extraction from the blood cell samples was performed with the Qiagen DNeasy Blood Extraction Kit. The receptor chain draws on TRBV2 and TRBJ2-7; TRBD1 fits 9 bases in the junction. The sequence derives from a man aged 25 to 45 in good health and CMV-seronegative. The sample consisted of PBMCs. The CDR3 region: CASSEVGQGNYEQYF. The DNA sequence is TGTGCCAGCAGTGAAGTGGGACAGGGAAACTACGAGCAGTACTTC.